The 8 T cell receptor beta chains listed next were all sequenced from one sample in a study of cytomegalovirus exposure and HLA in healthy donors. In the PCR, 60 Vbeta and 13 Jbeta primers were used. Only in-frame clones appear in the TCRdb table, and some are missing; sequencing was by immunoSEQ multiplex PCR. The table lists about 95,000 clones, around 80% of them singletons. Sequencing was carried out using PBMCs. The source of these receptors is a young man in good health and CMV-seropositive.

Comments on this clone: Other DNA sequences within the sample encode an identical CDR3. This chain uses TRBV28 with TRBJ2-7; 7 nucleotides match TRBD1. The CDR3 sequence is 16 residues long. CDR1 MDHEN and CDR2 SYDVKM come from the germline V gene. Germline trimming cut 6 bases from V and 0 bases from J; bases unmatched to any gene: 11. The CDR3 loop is CASSVGQGDSSYEQYF. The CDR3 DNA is TGTGCCAGCAGCGTGGGGCAGGGGGACAGCTCCTACGAGCAGTACTTC. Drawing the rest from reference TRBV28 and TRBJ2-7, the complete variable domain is DVKVTQSSRYLVKRTGEKVFLECVQDMDHENMFWYRQDPGLGLRLIYFSYDVKMKEKGDIPEGYSVSREKKERFSLILESASTNQTSMYLCASSVGQGDSSYEQYFGPGTRLTVT.

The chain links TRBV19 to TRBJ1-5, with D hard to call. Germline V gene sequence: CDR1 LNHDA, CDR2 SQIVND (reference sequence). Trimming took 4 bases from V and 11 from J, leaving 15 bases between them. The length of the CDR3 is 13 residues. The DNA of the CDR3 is TGTGCCAGTAGTAAGCCCGGGAATTACGCCCAGCATTTT. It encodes CASSKPGNYAQHF.

CDR3 in amino acids: CASSFGLNYRVVGQETQYF. The DNA for the CDR3 is TGTGCCAGCAGTTTTGGCCTGAACTACAGGGTGGTAGGACAAGAGACCCAGTACTTC. V is TRBV28 and J is TRBJ2-5; a weak D match, TRBD1 (6 bases). CDR1 MDHEN and CDR2 SYDVKM come from the germline V gene. V shed 3 bases and J shed 2 bases, with 25 bases lying between them. CDR3 length: 19 amino acids.

Here the CDR3 DNA reads TGTGCCAGCAGTTTCTCAGCGGGCGAGAACACCGGGGAGCTGTTTTTT. Translation: CASSFSAGENTGELFF. The rearrangement links TRBV27 to TRBJ2-2; D is perhaps TRBD2 (6 bases). Germline CDR1 and CDR2: MNHEY and SMNVEV (reference sequence). Trimming removed 3 bases from V and 1 base from J, with 12 bases in between. The CDR3 length is 16 residues.

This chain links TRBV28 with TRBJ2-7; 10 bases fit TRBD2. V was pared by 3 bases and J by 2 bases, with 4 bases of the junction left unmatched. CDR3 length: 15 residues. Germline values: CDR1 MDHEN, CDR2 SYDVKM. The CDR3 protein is CASSFLAGDAYEQYF. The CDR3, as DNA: TGTGCCAGCAGTTTCCTAGCGGGAGACGCCTACGAGCAGTACTTC.

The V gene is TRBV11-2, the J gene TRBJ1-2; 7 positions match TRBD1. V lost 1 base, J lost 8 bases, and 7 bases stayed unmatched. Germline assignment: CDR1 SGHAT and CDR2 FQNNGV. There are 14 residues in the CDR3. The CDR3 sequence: CASSLGYRGGGYTF. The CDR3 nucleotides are TGTGCCAGCAGCTTAGGGTACAGGGGCGGGGGCTACACCTTC.

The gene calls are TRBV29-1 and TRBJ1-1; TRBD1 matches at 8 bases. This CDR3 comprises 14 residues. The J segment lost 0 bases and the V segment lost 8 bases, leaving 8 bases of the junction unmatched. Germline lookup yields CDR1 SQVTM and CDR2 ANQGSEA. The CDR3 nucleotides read TGCAGCTGTGGGGACAGGAGAATGAACACTGAAGCTTTCTTT. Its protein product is CSCGDRRMNTEAFF.

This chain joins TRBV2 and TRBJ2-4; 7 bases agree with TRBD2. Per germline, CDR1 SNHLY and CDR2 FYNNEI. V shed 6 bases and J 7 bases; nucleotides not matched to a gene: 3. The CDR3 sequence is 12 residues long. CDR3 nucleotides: TGTGCCAGCAGGGGAGGGAGGAACATTCAGTACTTC. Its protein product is CASRGGRNIQYF. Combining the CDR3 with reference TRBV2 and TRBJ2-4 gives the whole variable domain EPEVTQTPSHQVTQMGQEVILRCVPISNHLYFYWYRQILGQKVEFLVSFYNNEISEKSEIFDDQFSVERPDGSNFTLKIRSTKLEDSAMYFCASRGGRNIQYFGAGTRLSVL.